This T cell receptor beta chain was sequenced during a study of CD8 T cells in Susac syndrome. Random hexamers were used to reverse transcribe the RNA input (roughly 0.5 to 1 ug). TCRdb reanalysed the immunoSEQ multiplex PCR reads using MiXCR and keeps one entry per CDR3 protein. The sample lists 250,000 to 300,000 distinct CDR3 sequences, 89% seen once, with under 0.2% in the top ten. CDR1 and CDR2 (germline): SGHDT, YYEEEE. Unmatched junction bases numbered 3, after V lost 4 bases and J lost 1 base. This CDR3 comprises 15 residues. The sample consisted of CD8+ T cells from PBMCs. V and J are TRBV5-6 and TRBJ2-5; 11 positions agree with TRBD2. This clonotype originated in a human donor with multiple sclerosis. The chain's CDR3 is CASSRTSGSQETQYF. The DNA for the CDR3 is TGTGCCAGCAGCCGGACTAGCGGGTCCCAAGAGACCCAGTACTTC.